This T cell receptor (beta chain) derives from a study of OX40 agonist ivuxolimab in advanced cancers. Whole-study results and caveats: In general, CD8+ T cells held more expanded clones than CD4+ did, on average.

Some clones are missing from TCRdb's copy, which holds only in-frame ones; the method was immunoSEQ multiplex PCR. Among about 34,000 clones listed, 80% to 95% were seen once. As regards this clone: Its antigen is undetermined.

CDR1 is SGHRS, CDR2 YFSETQ, per germline. The CDR3 contains 16 residues. After removal of 0 bases from V and 0 bases from J, the junction contained 5 bases not matched to a gene. The chain couples TRBV5-1 to TRBJ1-1; 7 bases agree with TRBD1. This sample comprised CD4+ or CD8+ T cells sorted from blood, obtained in a trial of the OX40 agonist ivuxolimab. The TCR sequence derives from an adult with an advanced solid tumor such as melanoma, head and neck, liver or kidney cancer. This chain's CDR3 is CASSLGDSNLNTEAFF. CDR3 coding DNA: TGCGCCAGCAGCTTGGGGGACAGCAACCTGAACACTGAAGCTTTCTTT.